Listed here are 24 T cell receptor beta chains from one sample, sequenced in a study of cytomegalovirus exposure and HLA in healthy donors (dated by TCRdb to between 2016 and 2019). Library prep was done by the immunoSEQ multiplex PCR assay. For the multiplex PCR, a mixture combining 60 forward primers for TCR Vbeta segments and 13 reverse primers for TCR Jbeta segments was used. This immuneACCESS table, as held by TCRdb, lists in-frame sequences with V and J called but not all clones. Of the missing ones, under half trace to an unresolved V gene in checked studies; the others have no known cause. This sample lists about 170,000 clones; about 65% were detected once. Around 1.5% of the sample goes to the ten largest clones. The specimen sequenced was PBMCs. The source of these receptors is a girl between 10 and 17 years old in good health and CMV-seronegative.

The V and J genes are TRBV5-1 and TRBJ2-7; 9 positions agree with TRBD1. The V gene end was trimmed by 4 bases and the J gene end by 3 bases; junction bases not matched to a gene: 5. This CDR3 is built from 14 residues. Germline V CDR1 and CDR2: SGHRS, YFSETQ. The DNA for the CDR3 is TGCGCCAGCAGCAAACGGGACAGGGACTACGAGCAGTACTTC. Amino acids: CASSKRDRDYEQYF.

The chain combines TRBV25-1 with TRBJ2-2, with TRBD1 as a possible D gene (6 bases). Germline CDR1 reads MGHDK; CDR2 reads SYGVNS. This CDR3 contains 15 residues. Trimming took 5 bases from V and 5 from J, leaving 15 bases between them. The CDR3 reads CASSPAGAETGELFF. For the CDR3, the DNA is TGTGCCAGCAGTCCCGCAGGGGCGGAAACCGGGGAGCTGTTTTTT.

The gene calls are TRBV19 and TRBJ1-5, with D maybe TRBD1 (5 bases). The CDR3 is 20 amino acids. The germline V gene encodes CDR1 LNHDA and CDR2 SQIVND (reference sequence). Trimming took off 3 bases at V and 4 bases at J, with 28 bases between the two ends. The DNA of the CDR3 is TGTGCCAGTAGTATTAATTGGTCTGTGGGGGGAAAAGAGCCAAATCAGCCCCAGCATTTT. It translates to CASSINWSVGGKEPNQPQHF.

The V call is TRBV4-2, the J call TRBJ2-2; the match to TRBD2 covers 7 bases. Unmatched junction bases numbered 11, after V lost 2 bases and J lost 2 bases. The CDR3 is made up of 18 amino acids. The germline V gene encodes CDR1 LGHNA and CDR2 YNFKEQ. CDR3 bases: TGTGCCAGCAGCCAATATAGGGAGGGGCGGGGAAACACCGGGGAGCTGTTTTTT. This translates into CASSQYREGRGNTGELFF.

This chain connects TRBV5-1 to TRBJ1-6; 7 bases map to TRBD1. The CDR3 covers 15 residues. CDR1 is SGHRS, CDR2 YFSETQ, per germline. The junction had 6 bases not matched to a gene; V was cut back by 0 bases and J by 9 bases. In DNA form, the CDR3 reads TGCGCCAGCAGCTTGGGGGCAGGGGGTTGTTCACCCCTCCACTTT. As protein: CASSLGAGGCSPLHF.

The chain combines TRBV30 with TRBJ1-5; D not resolved. CDR1 and CDR2 (germline): GTSNPN, SVGIG (reference sequence). V lost 5 bases and J 5 bases, leaving 13 bases between the germline ends. CDR3 length: 13 residues. The chain's CDR3 is CAWSLERDQPQHF. CDR3 coding DNA: TGTGCCTGGTCGTTAGAGAGAGATCAGCCCCAGCATTTT.

The chain employs TRBV27 and TRBJ2-2, with TRBD1 matching over 10 bases. The CDR3 sequence is 16 residues long. CDR1 is MNHEY and CDR2 is SMNVEV in the germline V gene (reference sequence). After removal of 6 bases from V and 4 bases from J, the junction contained 8 bases not matched to a gene. CDR3: CASSPLTGGGTGELFF. The DNA of the CDR3 is TGTGCCAGCAGCCCTTTGACAGGGGGCGGCACCGGGGAGCTGTTTTTT.

The rearrangement uses TRBV29-1 and TRBJ1-1, with D tentatively TRBD1 (6 bases). CDR3 length equals 15 residues. V gave up 3 bases and J gave up 3 bases, with 17 bases separating them. CDR1 and CDR2 from the germline V gene are SQVTM and ANQGSEA. CDR3 sequence (DNA): TGCAGCGTTGAGGCCAGGAGGGGGGGCGACACTGAAGCTTTCTTT. It specifies CSVEARRGGDTEAFF.

The rearrangement uses TRBV5-1 and TRBJ2-1, with D possibly matching TRBD2 (5 bases). The germline V gene encodes CDR1 SGHRS and CDR2 YFSETQ. Trimming took off 1 base at V and 6 bases at J, with 14 bases between the two ends. The CDR3 length is 15 residues. CDR3 nucleotides: TGCGCCAGCAGCTTGTCTGGACTGACGGCCAATGAGCAGTTCTTC. This encodes CASSLSGLTANEQFF.

The chain couples TRBV2 to TRBJ2-5; 9 nucleotides align to TRBD2. After removal of 7 bases from V and 2 bases from J, the junction contained 2 bases not matched to a gene. Germline V gene lookup returns CDR1 SNHLY and CDR2 FYNNEI. The CDR3 covers 13 residues. The CDR3 DNA reads TGTGCCAGCACAGCGGGGGGACAAGAGACCCAGTACTTC. Its protein is CASTAGGQETQYF.

The chain links TRBV19 to TRBJ1-2; 11 bases map to TRBD1. Unmatched junction bases numbered 5, after V lost 11 bases and J lost 6 bases. Germline CDR1 and CDR2: LNHDA and SQIVND (reference sequence). The CDR3 runs 12 residues. CDR3 DNA sequence: TGTGCCTCAGGACAGGGGGCAAATGGCTACACCTTC. Its protein is CASGQGANGYTF. Drawing the rest from reference TRBV19 and TRBJ1-2, the complete variable domain is DGGITQSPKYLFRKEGQNVTLSCEQNLNHDAMYWYRQDPGQGLRLIYYSQIVNDFQKGDIAEGYSVSREKKESFPLTVTSAQKNPTAFYLCASGQGANGYTFGSGTRLTVV.

The gene calls are TRBV19 and TRBJ2-1; D ambiguous. Per germline, CDR1 LNHDA and CDR2 SQIVND (reference sequence). This CDR3 has 13 amino acids. The V end was cut by 1 base, the J end by 9 bases, with 10 bases between. CDR3 region: CASSIAITGEQFF. The CDR3, as DNA: TGTGCCAGTAGTATAGCTATTACGGGTGAGCAGTTCTTC.

In its sample, this clone was seen once. The chain is built from TRBV4-2 and TRBJ2-1, with 9 bases lining up with TRBD1. The CDR3 covers 15 residues. CDR1 and CDR2 (germline): LGHNA, YNFKEQ. J lost 7 bases, V lost 3 bases, and 7 bases had no gene match. CDR3 residues: CASSQGQGGGNEQFF. The CDR3 nucleotides are TGTGCCAGCAGCCAGGGACAGGGTGGAGGGAATGAGCAGTTCTTC.

This chain connects TRBV15 to TRBJ1-3; D possibly corresponds to TRBD1 (6 bases). Germline V gives CDR1 LNHNV, CDR2 YYDKDF (reference sequence). V was pared by 4 bases and J by 6 bases, with 22 bases between. The CDR3 sequence is 17 residues long. The CDR3 DNA reads as TGTGCCACCAGCACTTTCGAGGGGGTACGGGACAAAAACACCATATATTTT. Protein product: CATSTFEGVRDKNTIYF.

With respect to this clone: The junction and the germline gene differ at one end; a read error may be behind it. The V gene is TRBV7-7, the J gene TRBJ2-3; the match to TRBD1 covers 7 bases. Germline CDR1 reads SSHAT; CDR2 reads FNYEAQ (reference sequence). This CDR3 has 14 amino acids. Here the CDR3 DNA reads TGTGCTAGCAGCCCCGGACAGGGCACAGATACGCAGTATTTT. Encoded protein: CASSPGQGTDTQYF. Full variable domain (missing parts from reference TRBV7-7 and TRBJ2-3): GAGVSQSPRYKVTKRGQDVTLRCDPISSHATLYWYQQALGQGPEFLTYFNYEAQPDKSGLPSDRFSAERPEGSISTLTIQRTEQRDSAMYRCASSPGQGTDTQYFGPGTRLTVL.

The chain couples TRBV10-3 to TRBJ1-1, with D hard to call. Germline V gene lookup returns CDR1 ENHRY and CDR2 SYGVKD. The CDR3 has 12 amino acids. With 7 bases removed from V and 3 bases from J, the gap between germline ends came to 9 bases. Here the CDR3 DNA reads TGTGCCATCACCGGGAGGGACACTGAAGCTTTCTTT. This translates into CAITGRDTEAFF.

The genes are TRBV5-1 and TRBJ2-3; TRBD2 agrees at 9 bases. The J segment lost 4 bases and the V segment lost 1 base, leaving 10 bases of the junction unmatched. Germline CDR1 reads SGHRS; CDR2 reads YFSETQ. This CDR3 has 17 amino acids. The DNA of the CDR3 is TGCGCCAGCAGCTTGTTGGGTTCTAGCGGGGATTCAGATACGCAGTATTTT. It is translated as CASSLLGSSGDSDTQYF.

The chain has TRBV30 and TRBJ1-5; 8 positions agree with TRBD1. The germline CDR1 and CDR2 sequences are GTSNPN and SVGIG (reference sequence). The CDR3 is made up of 13 amino acids. V lost 0 bases, J lost 7 bases, and 2 bases stayed unmatched. CDR3 in amino acids: CAWSVTGGQPQHF. The CDR3 region has the DNA TGTGCCTGGAGTGTAACAGGGGGACAGCCCCAGCATTTT.

The V call is TRBV19, the J call TRBJ2-7; D possibly corresponds to TRBD2 (6 bases). Germline V gene data show CDR1 as LNHDA and CDR2 as SQIVND (reference sequence). The CDR3 is 13 amino acids. V was shortened by 5 bases and J by 3 bases, with 11 bases between the two germline ends. The CDR3 sequence: CASSRDSNYEQYF. For the CDR3, the DNA is TGTGCCAGTAGTCGGGACTCGAACTACGAGCAGTACTTC.

The genes are TRBV27 and TRBJ1-1, with a weak D call TRBD1 (5 bases). V was clipped by 11 bases and J by 0 bases, with 10 bases between them. The CDR3 is made up of 12 amino acids. The germline V gene has CDR1 MNHEY and CDR2 SMNVEV (reference sequence). This chain's CDR3 is CAAGTLNTEAFF. The CDR3 DNA is TGTGCCGCGGGGACGTTGAACACTGAAGCTTTCTTT.

Remarks on this clone: One end of the junction does not line up with germline, which may come from a read error. CDR3 in DNA: TGTGCTAGCAGCTTAGCGTACCACGGCTACGAGCAGTACTTC. Amino acid sequence: CASSLAYHGYEQYF. The chain uses TRBV7-7 and TRBJ2-7; a weak D match, TRBD2 (5 bases). CDR3 length equals 14 residues. From germline, CDR1 is SSHAT and CDR2 FNYEAQ (reference sequence). The full variable domain, completed using reference TRBV7-7 and TRBJ2-7, is GAGVSQSPRYKVTKRGQDVTLRCDPISSHATLYWYQQALGQGPEFLTYFNYEAQPDKSGLPSDRFSAERPEGSISTLTIQRTEQRDSAMYRCASSLAYHGYEQYFGPGTRLTVT.

The gene calls are TRBV5-1 and TRBJ1-6; D gene uncertain. The CDR3 has 13 amino acids. Germline CDR1 is SGHRS and CDR2 is YFSETQ. Trimming took off 5 bases at V and 10 bases at J, with 13 bases between the two ends. CDR3 residues: CASRKELSSPLHF. CDR3 bases: TGCGCCAGCAGAAAGGAGCTAAGCTCACCCCTCCACTTT.

This clone turned up a few times. The J gene is TRBJ1-2, the V gene TRBV29-1; no clear D gene. The CDR3 contains 13 residues. Trimming left V 5 bases short and J 4 bases short, with 14 bases between. Germline V gene sequence: CDR1 SQVTM, CDR2 ANQGSEA. The CDR3, as DNA: TGCAGCGTTAAAAGAGCGCAACCCTATGGCTACACCTTC. Translated: CSVKRAQPYGYTF.

This rearrangement joins TRBV2 to TRBJ1-5, with 10 bases matching TRBD1. Trimming took 8 bases from V and 5 from J; bases not matched to a gene: 9. Looked up from germline, CDR1 is SNHLY and CDR2 is FYNNEI. This CDR3 spans 15 amino acids. The CDR3 sequence is CASAAGTGVHQPQHF. CDR3 bases: TGTGCCAGCGCCGCTGGGACAGGGGTTCATCAGCCCCAGCATTTT.